The present T cell receptor (beta chain) was sequenced within a study of blood T cells in healthy people across ages. The CDR3 is 15 residues long. CDR1 and CDR2 from the germline V gene are SGHRS and YFSETQ. V gave up 4 bases and J gave up 3 bases, with 16 bases separating them. Sample-barcoded 5' priming and a J-beta primer mix drove a second PCR of roughly 6 to 12 cycles. TCRdb independently ran MiXCR on the 5' RACE reads; one entry per CDR3 protein. The sample holds 700,000 to 900,000 distinct CDR3 sequences, about 55% seen once. This clonotype was seen only a few times. This chain uses TRBV5-1 with TRBJ1-1; possibly TRBD1 for D (6 bases). Material for sequencing was blood. The receptor was derived from an elderly man in good health. CDR3 bases: TGCGCCAGCAGCGACAGGTCCTCGGGGGACACTGAAGCTTTCTTT. Its translation is CASSDRSSGDTEAFF.